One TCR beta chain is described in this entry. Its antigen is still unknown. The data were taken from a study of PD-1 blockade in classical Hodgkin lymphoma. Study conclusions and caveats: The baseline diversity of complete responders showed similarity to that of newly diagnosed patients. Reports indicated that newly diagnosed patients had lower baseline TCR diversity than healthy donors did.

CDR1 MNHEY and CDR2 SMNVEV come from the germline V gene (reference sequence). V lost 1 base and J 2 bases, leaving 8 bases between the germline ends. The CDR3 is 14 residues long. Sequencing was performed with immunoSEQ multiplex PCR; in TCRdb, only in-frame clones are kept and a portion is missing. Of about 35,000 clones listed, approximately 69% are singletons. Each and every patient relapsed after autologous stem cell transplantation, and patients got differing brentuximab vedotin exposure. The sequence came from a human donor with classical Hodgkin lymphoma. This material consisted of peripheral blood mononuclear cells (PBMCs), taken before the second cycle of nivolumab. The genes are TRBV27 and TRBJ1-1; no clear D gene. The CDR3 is CASSLFGPNTEAFF. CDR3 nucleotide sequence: TGTGCCAGCAGTTTATTCGGGCCCAACACTGAAGCTTTCTTT.